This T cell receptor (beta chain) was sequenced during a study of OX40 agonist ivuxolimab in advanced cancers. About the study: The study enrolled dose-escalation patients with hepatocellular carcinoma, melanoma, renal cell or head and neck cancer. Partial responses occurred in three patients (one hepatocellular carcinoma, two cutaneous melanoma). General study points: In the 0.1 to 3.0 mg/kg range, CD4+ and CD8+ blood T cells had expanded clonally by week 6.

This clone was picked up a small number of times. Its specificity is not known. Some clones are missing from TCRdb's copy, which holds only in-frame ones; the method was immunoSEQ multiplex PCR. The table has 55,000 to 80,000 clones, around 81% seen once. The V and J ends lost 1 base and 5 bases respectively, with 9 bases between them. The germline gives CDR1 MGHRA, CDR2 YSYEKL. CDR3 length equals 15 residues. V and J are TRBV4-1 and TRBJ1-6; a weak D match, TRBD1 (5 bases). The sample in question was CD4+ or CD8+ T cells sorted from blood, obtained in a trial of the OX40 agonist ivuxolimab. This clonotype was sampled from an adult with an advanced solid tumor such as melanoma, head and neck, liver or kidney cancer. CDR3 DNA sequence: TGCGCCAGCAGCCAAGTCGACAGTGATAATTCACCCCTCCACTTT. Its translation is CASSQVDSDNSPLHF.